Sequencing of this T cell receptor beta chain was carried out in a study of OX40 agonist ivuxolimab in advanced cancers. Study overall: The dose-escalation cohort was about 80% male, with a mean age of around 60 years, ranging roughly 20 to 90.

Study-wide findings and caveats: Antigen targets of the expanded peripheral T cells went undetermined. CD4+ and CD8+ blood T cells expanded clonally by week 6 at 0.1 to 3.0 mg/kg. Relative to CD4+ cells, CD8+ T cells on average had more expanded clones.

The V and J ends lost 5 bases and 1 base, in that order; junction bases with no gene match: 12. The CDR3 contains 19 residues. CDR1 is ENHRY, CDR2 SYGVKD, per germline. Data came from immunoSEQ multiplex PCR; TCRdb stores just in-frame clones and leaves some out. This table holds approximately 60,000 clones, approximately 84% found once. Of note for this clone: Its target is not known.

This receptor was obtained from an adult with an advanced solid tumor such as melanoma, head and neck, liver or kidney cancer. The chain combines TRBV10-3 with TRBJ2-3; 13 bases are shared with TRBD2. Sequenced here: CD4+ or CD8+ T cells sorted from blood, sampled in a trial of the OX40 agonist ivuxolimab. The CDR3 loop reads CAISTYHFGTSGGTDTQYF. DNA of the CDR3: TGTGCCATCAGTACCTACCACTTTGGGACTAGCGGGGGCACAGATACGCAGTATTTT.